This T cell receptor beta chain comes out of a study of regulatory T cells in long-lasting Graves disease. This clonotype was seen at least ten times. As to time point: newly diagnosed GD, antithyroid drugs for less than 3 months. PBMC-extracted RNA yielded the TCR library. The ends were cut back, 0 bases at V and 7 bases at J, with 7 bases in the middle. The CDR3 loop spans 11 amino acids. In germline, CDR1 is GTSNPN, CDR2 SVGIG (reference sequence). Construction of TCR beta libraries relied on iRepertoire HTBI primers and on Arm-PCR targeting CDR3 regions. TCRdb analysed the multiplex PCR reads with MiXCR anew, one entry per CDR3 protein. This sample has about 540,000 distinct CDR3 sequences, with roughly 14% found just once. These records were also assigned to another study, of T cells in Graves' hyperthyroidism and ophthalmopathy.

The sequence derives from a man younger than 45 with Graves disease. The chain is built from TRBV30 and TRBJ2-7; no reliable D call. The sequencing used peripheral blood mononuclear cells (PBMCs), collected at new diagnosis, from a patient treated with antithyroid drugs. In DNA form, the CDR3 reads TGTGCCTGGAGTGTTCTGTTAGAGCAGTACTTC. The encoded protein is CAWSVLLEQYF.